The 20 T cell receptor beta chains listed next were all sequenced from one sample in a study of blood T cell repertoires in COVID-19. Using immunoSEQ multiplex PCR, the repertoire was profiled, and TCRdb retains in-frame clones only, with some absent. The sample shows 25,000 to 35,000 clones, just under 80% of them seen only once. Sequencing was performed on peripheral blood. The receptors stem from a man older than 75 with acute or convalescent COVID-19.

This clone was seen a few times. This sequence joins TRBV18 and TRBJ1-1; weak D call: TRBD1 (5 bases). This CDR3 region has 15 residues. The V and J ends lost 3 bases and 6 bases respectively, with 17 bases between them. The germline CDR1 and CDR2 sequences are KGHSH and LQKENI. Written as DNA, the CDR3 is TGTGCCAGCTCACCCCCCAGGGTTGCAAGGGCTGAAGCTTTCTTT. Residues: CASSPPRVARAEAFF.

The chain has TRBV6-5 and TRBJ1-6; a weak D match, TRBD1 (5 bases). The V gene lost 6 bases and the J gene lost 10 bases, with 19 bases spanning the gap. Germline loops: CDR1 MNHEY, CDR2 SVGAGI. The CDR3 totals 15 residues. CDR3 sequence: CASSPQDKTISPLHF. The CDR3 DNA follows: TGTGCCAGCAGCCCCCAGGACAAAACGATCTCACCCCTCCACTTT.

V and J are TRBV5-5 and TRBJ1-1; TRBD1 matches 7 bases. Germline-derived CDR1 and CDR2 are SGHKS and YYEKEE (reference sequence). V dropped 4 bases and J dropped 4; count of bases not matched to a gene: 10. The length of the CDR3 is 15 residues. Here the CDR3 reads CASSQENRGGTEAFF. DNA for the CDR3: TGTGCCAGCAGCCAAGAAAACAGGGGCGGCACTGAAGCTTTCTTT.

The V and J genes are TRBV12-5 and TRBJ1-2, with 7 nucleotides matching TRBD1. The junction had 10 bases not matched to a gene; V was cut back by 4 bases and J by 5 bases. In germline, CDR1 is LGHNT, CDR2 FRNRAP. The CDR3 is 15 amino acids. The CDR3 DNA reads as TGTGCTAGTGGTTCCGGACAGGCGGGGGGGTATGGCTACACCTTC. Protein: CASGSGQAGGYGYTF.

This CDR3 is CASSAGAESGNTIYF. The CDR3 DNA reads as TGTGCCAGTAGTGCAGGGGCCGAGTCTGGAAACACCATATATTTT. V and J are TRBV19 and TRBJ1-3; possible D gene TRBD1, 6 bases. This CDR3 has 15 amino acids. V was trimmed by 5 bases and J by 1 base, leaving 12 bases between them. The germline CDR1 and CDR2 sequences are LNHDA and SQIVND (reference sequence).

The V call is TRBV27, the J call TRBJ1-2, with no clear D. Looked up from germline, CDR1 is MNHEY and CDR2 is SMNVEV (reference sequence). The CDR3 is 15 amino acids. Between the trimmed V and J ends, which lost 6 bases and 0 bases, there was a span of 14 bases. The CDR3 loop reads CASSKLAGSNYGYTF. The CDR3 DNA reads as TGTGCCAGCAGCAAGCTCGCCGGGTCTAACTATGGCTACACCTTC.

The chain joins TRBV5-1 to TRBJ2-1, with 13 bases aligning to TRBD2. The CDR3 is made up of 17 amino acids. From germline, CDR1 is SGHRS and CDR2 YFSETQ. The junction had 4 bases not matched to a gene; V was cut back by 0 bases and J by 4 bases. The CDR3, as DNA: TGCGCCAGCAGCTTGGGGACTAGCGGGGGCCATTACAATGAGCAGTTCTTC. This encodes CASSLGTSGGHYNEQFF.

This chain links TRBV7-6 with TRBJ2-6, with D unresolved. This CDR3 has 14 residues. The germline CDR1 and CDR2 sequences are SGHVS and FNYEAQ. V was shortened by 5 bases and J by 4 bases, with 9 bases between the two germline ends. The CDR3, as DNA: TGTGCCAGCAGCCTGGTAGCCGGGGCCAACGTCCTGACTTTC. It codes for CASSLVAGANVLTF.

The chain has TRBV9 and TRBJ2-7; 8 nucleotides match TRBD1. CDR1 and CDR2 from the germline V gene are SGDLS and YYNGEE. The junction had 5 bases not matched to a gene; V was cut back by 0 bases and J by 3 bases. The CDR3 sequence is 15 residues long. CDR3 coding DNA: TGTGCCAGCAGCGTAGAGGGGGACAGGTACTACGAGCAGTACTTC. This translates into CASSVEGDRYYEQYF.

This chain links TRBV5-4 with TRBJ2-7, with D possibly matching TRBD2 (6 bases). Trimming removed 0 bases at V and 6 bases at J, with 16 bases between. Per the germline V gene, CDR1 is SGHNT and CDR2 is YYREEE (reference sequence). The CDR3 loop spans 15 amino acids. In DNA, the CDR3 is TGTGCCAGCAGCTTGGCCGCTAGCGAAGGGCGCGAGCAGTACTTC. Protein sequence: CASSLAASEGREQYF.

In nucleotides, the CDR3 is TGTGCCAGCAGCTCCTCCGGGACAGGGGTTTCTGAAGCTTTCTTT. Translated: CASSSSGTGVSEAFF. The chain uses TRBV7-9 and TRBJ1-1, with 10 positions matching TRBD1. The CDR3 is made up of 15 amino acids. The V gene's germline CDR1 is SEHNR and CDR2 FQNEAQ (reference sequence). The J segment lost 6 bases and the V segment lost 4 bases, leaving 8 bases of the junction unmatched.

The chain joins TRBV7-9 to TRBJ2-5; D remains unclear. CDR1 is SEHNR and CDR2 is FQNEAQ in the germline V gene (reference sequence). V was pared by 2 bases and J by 5 bases, with 9 bases between. This CDR3 has 13 residues. The CDR3 coding sequence is TGTGCCAGCAGCTTAACGATAGAGGAGACCCAGTACTTC. It translates to CASSLTIEETQYF.

This clone was counted only a few times. The J gene is TRBJ1-2, the V gene TRBV11-2; D gene ambiguous. Germline V gene data show CDR1 as SGHAT and CDR2 as FQNNGV. The length of the CDR3 is 13 residues. V dropped 4 bases and J dropped 8 bases, with 14 bases sitting between them. The CDR3 nucleotides are TGTGCCAGCAGCTCCGATCCTAGCGGGGGCTACACCTTC. Residues: CASSSDPSGGYTF.

V and J are TRBV6-2 or TRBV6-3 and TRBJ1-2, with TRBD1 matching over 12 bases. The ends lost 5 bases at V and 8 bases at J; junction bases unmatched: 9. The CDR3 consists of 15 residues. The germline V gene has CDR1 MNHEY and CDR2 SVGEGT. The CDR3 sequence: CASSPRDRGRRGYTF. CDR3 nucleotides: TGTGCCAGCAGTCCCAGGGACAGGGGGCGCCGGGGCTACACCTTC.

The chain links TRBV10-3 to TRBJ2-5; a weak D match, TRBD1 (5 bases). The CDR3 consists of 16 residues. The germline V and J ends were trimmed by 0 bases and 0 bases, with 11 bases remaining between them. The V gene's germline CDR1 is ENHRY and CDR2 SYGVKD. This CDR3 is CAISESMTDYQETQYF. CDR3 coding DNA: TGTGCCATCAGTGAGTCTATGACAGACTACCAAGAGACCCAGTACTTC.

This chain connects TRBV4-1 to TRBJ1-5; weak D call: TRBD1 (6 bases). The CDR3 is 13 residues long. In germline, CDR1 is MGHRA, CDR2 YSYEKL. Trimming removed 3 bases at V and 10 bases at J, with 13 bases between. CDR3 sequence reads: CASSHLQGGPQHF. The CDR3 DNA follows: TGCGCCAGCAGCCACCTACAGGGTGGTCCCCAGCATTTT.

The rearrangement uses TRBV7-9 and TRBJ2-7, with 7 bases fitting TRBD1. The CDR3 is 15 amino acids. Germline V CDR1 and CDR2: SEHNR, FQNEAQ (reference sequence). The V and J ends lost 5 bases and 5 bases, in that order; junction bases with no gene match: 12. The CDR3 DNA reads TGTGCCAGCAGCCCCGACAGGGTTTTTTTCGACGAGCAGTACTTC. It is translated as CASSPDRVFFDEQYF.

The rearrangement uses TRBV19 and TRBJ1-1; the match to TRBD1 covers 9 bases. The CDR3 has 14 residues. CDR1 and CDR2 (germline): LNHDA, SQIVND (reference sequence). The V gene end was trimmed by 7 bases and the J gene end by 4 bases; junction bases not matched to a gene: 7. Here the CDR3 DNA reads TGTGCCAGTATCACACAGGGGGCGTCCACTGAAGCTTTCTTT. It codes for CASITQGASTEAFF.

The chain has TRBV3-1 (or the pseudogene TRBV3-2) and TRBJ2-6; D is possibly TRBD1 (7 bases). CDR3 size: 17 residues. V was trimmed by 4 bases and J by 1 base, leaving 14 bases between them. From germline, CDR1 is LGHDT and CDR2 YNNKEL (reference sequence). This chain's CDR3 is CASSRRDSVSGANVLTF. The CDR3 DNA is TGTGCCAGCAGCCGGCGGGACAGTGTATCTGGGGCCAACGTCCTGACTTTC.

In regard to this clone: Since no conserved phenylalanine or tryptophan closes the CDR3, a read error is the likely cause. The limits of the CDR3 on the DNA are not certain, so only TCRdb's listed CDR3 is given. The chain has TRBV15 and TRBJ2-7; the D call in the table, TRBD1, was not verified against the DNA. The CDR3 region is 13 residues in length, termini included. Per germline, CDR1 LNHNV and CDR2 YYDKDF (reference sequence). The CDR3 spells CATSAIGAGLKIL.